This T cell receptor beta chain was obtained from a study of identical twins. The study's findings and limits: Conclusions relied on cross-sectional statistical analysis, not following the same donors. Possibly, invariant MAIT and iNKT cells partly confounded zero-insertion analyses. Memory repertoires lacked the insertion deficit that abundant cord blood beta clonotypes showed.

As regards this clonotype: The antigen is not known.

V lost 0 bases, J lost 5 bases, and 10 bases lay in between. This CDR3 has 14 amino acids. Germline V CDR1 and CDR2: LGHDT, YNNKEL (reference sequence). TCRdb ran MiXCR on the 5' RACE reads and lists one entry per CDR3 protein. Among 430,000 or so distinct CDR3 sequences listed, 20% to 25% were seen once. The sample was also reused in another study, on T cells expressing NK-cell markers. That study reports: The CD3+CD56-NKG2C+ fraction of a few donors was also led by these clonotypes.

The V gene is TRBV3-1, the J gene TRBJ2-5; D is ambiguous. Specimen: CD4+ T cells sorted from blood. The receptor was derived from a woman aged 18 to 35 in good health. CDR3 sequence reads: CASSQEVRAETQYF. CDR3 sequence (DNA): TGTGCCAGCAGCCAAGAGGTTCGGGCGGAGACCCAGTACTTC.